This TCR beta chain was sequenced for a study of blood T cells in healthy people across ages. Primed by a sample-barcoded 5' primer and a J-beta primer mix, a second PCR proceeded for 7 to 11 cycles. TCRdb fed the 5' RACE reads into MiXCR, producing one record per CDR3 protein. The sample lists roughly 1.7 million distinct CDR3 sequences, about 35% occurring once. Sample donors were healthy Caucasian individuals that came from Russia, aged roughly 6 to 95. PBMCs were isolated at a quantity of at least 7 million per sample. Points on this clonotype: What it binds is unknown.

The CDR3 runs to 16 residues. Germline V gives CDR1 DFQATT, CDR2 SNEGSKA (reference sequence). V lost 3 bases to trimming and J lost 8 bases; unmatched junction nucleotides: 15. Points from the study as a whole: The study found TCR beta diversity correlated strongly with naive T cell percentage. Estimates drawn from one million T cells were deemed to understate diversity.

Sequencing input: blood. This receptor was obtained from a woman younger than 45 in good health. The rearrangement joins TRBV20-1 to TRBJ2-5; 10 bases line up with TRBD2. The CDR3 sequence is CSARPAGLAEQGTQYF. The CDR3 coding sequence is TGCAGTGCTAGGCCAGCCGGACTAGCGGAACAAGGAACCCAGTACTTC.